This T cell receptor beta chain was observed in a study of blood T cells in healthy people across ages. Then a second PCR, running roughly 7 to 11 cycles, was carried out with a sample-barcoded 5' primer and a J-beta primer mix. The template-switch adaptor, which had 12 random nucleotides, put a tag on each cDNA molecule. Each CDR3 protein is one row after TCRdb ran MiXCR on the 5' RACE reads. Of about 1.6 million distinct CDR3 sequences in the sample, approximately 32% are singletons; the top ten hold approximately 10%. Study-wide results and limits: Whereas aged donors had fewer naive CD4+ cells, long-lived donors had more of them and higher diversity. TCR beta diversity correlated strongly with naive T cell percentage.

On this clonotype itself: Its antigen is currently unknown.

This TCR was recovered from a woman in her 30s in good health. Sequenced: blood.

The CDR3 DNA is TGTGCCACCGGGCTAGCGGGGGGGCGGATCACAGATACGCAGTATTTT. It yields the protein CATGLAGGRITDTQYF. The J gene is TRBJ2-3, the V gene TRBV27, with 12 bases that match TRBD2. From germline, CDR1 is MNHEY and CDR2 SMNVEV (reference sequence). The V gene end was trimmed by 10 bases and the J gene end by 2 bases; junction bases not matched to a gene: 10. The CDR3 has 16 residues.